The sequence of this TCR beta chain was determined in a study of blood T cell repertoires in COVID-19. In the original workflow: Nucleated cell counts were estimated from reference gene primer amplification. Some clones are missing from TCRdb's copy, which holds only in-frame ones; the method was immunoSEQ multiplex PCR. D and trimming come from the DNA, and the V and J calls and clone size come from that table. The repertoire holds roughly 63,000 clones, with under 85% as singletons. The CDR3 spans 17 residues. The trim removed 4 bases at V and 3 bases at J, leaving 6 bases unmatched. Per the germline V gene, CDR1 is MDHEN and CDR2 is SYDVKM.

The chain is built from TRBV28 and TRBJ2-1, with 13 bases aligning to TRBD2. The TCR was taken from a woman of 80 years or more with acute or convalescent COVID-19. Source material: peripheral blood. In DNA form, the CDR3 reads TGTGCCAGCAGTTCGACGACTAGCGGGAGGCACTACAATGAGCAGTTCTTC. Amino acid sequence: CASSSTTSGRHYNEQFF.